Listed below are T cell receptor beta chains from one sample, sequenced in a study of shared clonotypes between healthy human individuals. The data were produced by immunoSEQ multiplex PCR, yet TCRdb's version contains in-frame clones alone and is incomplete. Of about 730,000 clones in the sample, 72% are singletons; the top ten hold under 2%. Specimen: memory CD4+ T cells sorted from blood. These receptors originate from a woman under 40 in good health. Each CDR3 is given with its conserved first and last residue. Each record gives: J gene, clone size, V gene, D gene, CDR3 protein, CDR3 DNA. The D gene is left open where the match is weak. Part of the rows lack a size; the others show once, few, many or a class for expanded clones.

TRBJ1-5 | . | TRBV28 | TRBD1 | CASSLSGTGFNQPQHF | TGTGCCAGCAGTTTATCCGGGACAGGGTTCAATCAGCCCCAGCATTTT
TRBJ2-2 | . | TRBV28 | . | CASSSRSVTGELFF | TGTGCCAGCAGTTCCCGCTCAGTCACCGGGGAGCTGTTTTTT
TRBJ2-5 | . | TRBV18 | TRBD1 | CASSLGTGGVETQYF | TGTGCCAGCTCGCTCGGGACAGGGGGCGTAGAGACCCAGTACTTC
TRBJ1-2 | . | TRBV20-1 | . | CSPGGGDGYTF | TGCAGCCCCGGAGGGGGTGATGGCTACACCTTC
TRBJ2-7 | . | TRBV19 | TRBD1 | CASSNPGQTYEQYF | TGTGCCAGTAGTAACCCGGGACAGACCTACGAGCAGTACTTC
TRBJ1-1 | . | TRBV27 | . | CASSPRTLQLNTEAFF | TGTGCCAGCAGTCCCCGGACACTTCAGTTGAACACTGAAGCTTTCTTT
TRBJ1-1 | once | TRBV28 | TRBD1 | CASSWGQRENTEAFF | TGTGCCAGCAGTTGGGGACAGAGAGAGAACACTGAAGCTTTCTTT
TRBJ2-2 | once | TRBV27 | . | CASSSPGANVRTGELFF | TGTGCCAGCAGTTCCCCCGGGGCTAATGTGCGCACCGGGGAGCTGTTTTTT
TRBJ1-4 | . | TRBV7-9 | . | CASSSLAMIDEKLFF | TGTGCCAGCAGCAGCTTAGCCATGATCGATGAAAAACTGTTTTTT
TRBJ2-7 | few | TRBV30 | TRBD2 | CASTPTSGRTEQYF | TGTGCCTCGACCCCCACTAGCGGGAGAACGGAGCAGTACTTC
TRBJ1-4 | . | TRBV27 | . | CASSFSYPAGRKGKTVF | TGTGCCAGCAGTTTTTCATATCCGGCGGGACGGAAGGGAAAAACTGTTTTT
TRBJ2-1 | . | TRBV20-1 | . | CSAWSNEQFF | TGCAGTGCTTGGAGCAATGAGCAGTTCTTC
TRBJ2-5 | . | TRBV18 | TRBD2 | CASSPRTSGRFAYQETQYF | TGTGCCAGCTCACCACGGACTAGCGGGAGGTTCGCGTACCAAGAGACCCAGTACTTC
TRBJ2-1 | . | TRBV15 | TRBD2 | CATSRGRTSDYNEQFF | TGTGCCACCAGCAGAGGCAGGACTAGCGACTACAATGAGCAGTTCTTC
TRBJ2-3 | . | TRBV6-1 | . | CASSEAPKRVSTDTQYF | TGTGCCAGCAGTGAAGCACCTAAGCGGGTTAGCACAGATACGCAGTATTTT
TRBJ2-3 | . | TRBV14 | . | CASSQVRTRAADTQYF | TGTGCCAGCAGCCAGGTTCGGACACGGGCGGCAGATACGCAGTATTTT
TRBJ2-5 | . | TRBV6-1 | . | CASSAWETQYF | TGTGCCAGCAGTGCTTGGGAGACCCAGTACTTC
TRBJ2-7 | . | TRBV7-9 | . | CAGGSGIYEQYF | TGTGCCGGGGGAAGTGGGATCTACGAGCAGTACTTC
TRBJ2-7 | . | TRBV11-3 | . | CASSPRSSYEQYF | TGTGCCAGCAGCCCCAGGAGCTCCTACGAGCAGTACTTC
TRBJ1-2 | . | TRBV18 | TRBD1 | CASSLGTGDYGYTF | TGTGCCAGCTCACTGGGGACAGGGGACTATGGCTACACCTTC
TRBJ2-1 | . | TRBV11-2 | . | CASSRGLGNEQFF | TGTGCCAGCAGCCGTGGGCTCGGGAATGAGCAGTTCTTC
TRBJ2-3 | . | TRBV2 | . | CASSDVSWGSRTDTQYF | TGTGCCAGCAGTGACGTCTCTTGGGGGTCGCGCACAGATACGCAGTATTTT
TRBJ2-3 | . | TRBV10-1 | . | CASSGGRTGYTDTQYF | TGCGCCAGCAGCGGAGGGAGGACAGGTTACACAGATACGCAGTATTTT
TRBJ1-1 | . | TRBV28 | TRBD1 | CASSKNRDRGPRGTEAFF | TGTGCCAGCAGTAAAAACCGGGACAGGGGGCCTCGGGGCACTGAAGCTTTCTTT
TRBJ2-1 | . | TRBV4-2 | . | CASRERNEQFF | TGTGCCAGCAGAGAACGGAATGAGCAGTTCTTC
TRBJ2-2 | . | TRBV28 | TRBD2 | CASRRGRAGTGELFF | TGTGCCAGCAGGCGGGGGAGGGCCGGGACCGGGGAGCTGTTTTTT
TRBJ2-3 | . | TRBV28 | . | CASRKQADTQYF | TGTGCCAGCAGAAAACAGGCAGATACGCAGTATTTT
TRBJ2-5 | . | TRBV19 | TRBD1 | CASSIGQGVRETQYF | TGTGCCAGTAGTATAGGACAGGGTGTGCGAGAGACCCAGTACTTC
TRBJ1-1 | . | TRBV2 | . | CASSERGRNTEAFF | TGTGCCAGCAGTGAAAGGGGCAGAAACACTGAAGCTTTCTTT
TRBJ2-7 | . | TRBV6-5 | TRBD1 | CASSQGAHDYEQYF | TGTGCCAGCAGCCAGGGGGCCCACGACTACGAGCAGTACTTC
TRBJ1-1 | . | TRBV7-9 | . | CASSRYYAGNTEAFF | TGTGCCAGCAGCCGGTATTATGCGGGGAACACTGAAGCTTTCTTT
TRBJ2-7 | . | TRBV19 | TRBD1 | CASSPWWDRGYEQYF | TGTGCCAGTAGTCCCTGGTGGGACAGGGGCTACGAGCAGTACTTC
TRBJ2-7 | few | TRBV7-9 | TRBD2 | CASKIAGGLEQYF | TGTGCCAGCAAAATAGCGGGAGGGCTTGAGCAGTACTTC
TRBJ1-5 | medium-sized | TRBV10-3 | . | CAISESSNMIKQPQHF | TGTGCCATCAGTGAGTCGTCGAACATGATAAAGCAGCCCCAGCATTTT
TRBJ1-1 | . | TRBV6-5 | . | CASSYRVGPNTEAFF | TGTGCCAGCAGTTACAGGGTAGGCCCGAACACTGAAGCTTTCTTT
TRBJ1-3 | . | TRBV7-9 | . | CASSLALDSGNTIYF | TGTGCCAGCAGCTTAGCCCTAGACTCTGGAAACACCATATATTTT
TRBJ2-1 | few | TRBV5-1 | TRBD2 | CASSRRGLSLYNEQFF | TGCGCCAGCAGCCGGAGGGGACTATCTCTCTACAATGAGCAGTTCTTC
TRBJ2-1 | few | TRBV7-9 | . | CASLAGVNEQFF | TGTGCCAGCCTTGCAGGGGTGAATGAGCAGTTCTTC
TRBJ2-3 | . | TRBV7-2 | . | CASSLGSGTRGQQYF | TGTGCCAGCAGCTTAGGTTCGGGGACCAGGGGCCAGCAGTATTTT
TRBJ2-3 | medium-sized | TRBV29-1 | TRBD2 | CSVARSSGRAADTQYF | TGCAGCGTTGCCCGGTCTAGCGGGAGGGCCGCTGATACGCAGTATTTT
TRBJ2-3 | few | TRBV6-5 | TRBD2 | CASTLLAGGADTQYF | TGTGCCAGCACCCTTCTAGCGGGAGGTGCAGATACGCAGTATTTT
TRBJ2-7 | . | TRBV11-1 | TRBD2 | CASSPLAESSYEQYF | TGTGCCAGCAGTCCACTAGCGGAAAGCTCCTACGAGCAGTACTTC
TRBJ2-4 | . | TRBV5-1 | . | CASSLGWGKNIQYF | TGCGCCAGCAGCTTAGGTTGGGGGAAAAACATTCAGTACTTC
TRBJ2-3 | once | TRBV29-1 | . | CSVRGVPADTQYF | TGCAGCGTCCGAGGGGTTCCCGCAGATACGCAGTATTTT
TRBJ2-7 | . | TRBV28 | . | CATRLGYEQYF | TGTGCCACCAGATTGGGGTACGAGCAGTACTTC
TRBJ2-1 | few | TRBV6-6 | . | CASSYSGSSYNEQFF | TGTGCCAGCAGTTACTCCGGCAGCTCCTACAATGAGCAGTTCTTC
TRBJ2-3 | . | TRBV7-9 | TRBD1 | CASSHGTGLDTQYF | TGTGCCAGCAGCCATGGGACAGGTTTGGATACGCAGTATTTT
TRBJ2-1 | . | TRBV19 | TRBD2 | CASSQGLAAHEQFF | TGTGCCAGTAGCCAGGGACTAGCGGCCCATGAGCAGTTCTTC
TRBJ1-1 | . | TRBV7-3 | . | CASRNLRLANAEAFF | TGTGCCAGCAGGAATCTCAGGCTCGCCAACGCTGAAGCTTTCTTT
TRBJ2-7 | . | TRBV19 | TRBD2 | CASSRARRKSGSDEQYF | TGTGCCAGTAGTAGGGCCCGGAGGAAAAGCGGGAGCGACGAGCAGTACTTC
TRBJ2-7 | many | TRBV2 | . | CASSEGRDHEQYF | TGTGCCAGCAGTGAGGGCAGGGACCACGAGCAGTACTTC
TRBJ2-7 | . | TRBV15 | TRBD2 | CATSRGVGLAAEQYF | TGTGCCACCAGTCGAGGAGTGGGACTAGCGGCCGAGCAGTACTTC
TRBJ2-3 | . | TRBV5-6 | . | CASSLLAVHTDTQYF | TGTGCCAGCAGCTTGTTGGCCGTGCACACAGATACGCAGTATTTT